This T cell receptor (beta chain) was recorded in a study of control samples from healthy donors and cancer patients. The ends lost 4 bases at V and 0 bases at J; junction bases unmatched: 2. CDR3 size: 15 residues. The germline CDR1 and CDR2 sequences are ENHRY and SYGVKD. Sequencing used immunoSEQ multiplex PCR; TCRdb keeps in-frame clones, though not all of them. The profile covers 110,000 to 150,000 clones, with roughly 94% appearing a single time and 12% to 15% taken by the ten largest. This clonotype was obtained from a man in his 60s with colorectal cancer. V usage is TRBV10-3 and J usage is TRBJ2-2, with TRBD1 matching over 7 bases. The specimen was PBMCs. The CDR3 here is CAISGDRTNTGELFF. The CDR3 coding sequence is TGTGCCATCAGTGGGGACAGAACGAACACCGGGGAGCTGTTTTTT.